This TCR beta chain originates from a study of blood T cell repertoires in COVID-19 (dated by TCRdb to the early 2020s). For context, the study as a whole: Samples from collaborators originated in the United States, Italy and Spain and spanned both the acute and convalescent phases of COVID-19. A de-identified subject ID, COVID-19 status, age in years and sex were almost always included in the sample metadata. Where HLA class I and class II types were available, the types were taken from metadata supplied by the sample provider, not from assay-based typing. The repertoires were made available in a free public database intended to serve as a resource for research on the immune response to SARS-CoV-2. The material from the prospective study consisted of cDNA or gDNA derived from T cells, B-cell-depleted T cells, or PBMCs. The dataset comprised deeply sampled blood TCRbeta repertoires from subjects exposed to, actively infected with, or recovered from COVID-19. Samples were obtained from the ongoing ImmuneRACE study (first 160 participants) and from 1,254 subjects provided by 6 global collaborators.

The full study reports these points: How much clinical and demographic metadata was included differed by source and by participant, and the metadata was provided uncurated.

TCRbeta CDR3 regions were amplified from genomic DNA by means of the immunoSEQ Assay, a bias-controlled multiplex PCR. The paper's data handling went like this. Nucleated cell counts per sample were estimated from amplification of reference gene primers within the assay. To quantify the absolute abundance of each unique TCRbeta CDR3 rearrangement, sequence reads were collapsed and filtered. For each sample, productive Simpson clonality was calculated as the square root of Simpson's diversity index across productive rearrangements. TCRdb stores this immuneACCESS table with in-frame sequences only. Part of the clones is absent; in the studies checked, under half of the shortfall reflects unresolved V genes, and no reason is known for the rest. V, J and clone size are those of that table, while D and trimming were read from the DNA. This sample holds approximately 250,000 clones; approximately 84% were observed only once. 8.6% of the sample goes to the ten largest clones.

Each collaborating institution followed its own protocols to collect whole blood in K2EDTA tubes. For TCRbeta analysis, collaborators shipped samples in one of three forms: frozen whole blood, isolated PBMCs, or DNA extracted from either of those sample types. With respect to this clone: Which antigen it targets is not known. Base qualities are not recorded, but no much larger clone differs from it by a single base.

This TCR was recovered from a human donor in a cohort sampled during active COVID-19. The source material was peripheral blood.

The DNA sequence follows: TGTGCCAGCAGCCCGACAGGGGCCGAGCAGTACTTC. Protein translation: CASSPTGAEQYF. In this chain, TRBV3-1 (or the pseudogene TRBV3-2) is recombined with TRBJ2-7; 8 central bases correspond to TRBD1. Taken from cysteine to phenylalanine, the CDR3 has 12 residues. Here the CDR3 DNA is all that survives: 36 bases in frame from base 1. For CDR1 and CDR2, the germline V gene (reference sequence) lists LGHDT and YNNKEL. Germline trimming amounts to 4 bases on V and 6 bases on J, with 2 as the count of junction bases outside the gene matches.